These 7 T cell receptor beta chains came from one sample sequenced in a study of T cell repertoires in cytomegalovirus infection. These receptors are not linked to any known antigen. TCRdb re-called the reads with MiXCR, one entry per CDR3 protein. The sample carries hundreds of thousands of distinct CDR3 sequences, 30% to 35% recorded once. The specimen was cultured CD8+ T cells from PBMCs, collected from culture after CMV antigen stimulation. The receptors stem from a human donor in good health (CMV status not recorded). Some clones in this sample may be carry-over from other donors' samples.

This chain links TRBV3-1 with TRBJ1-5; D gene unclear. Trimming stripped 3 bases from V and 0 bases from J, with 15 bases between. CDR1 LGHDT and CDR2 YNNKEL come from the germline V gene (reference sequence). CDR3 length equals 17 residues. The CDR3 here is CASSQSGRWGSNQPQHF. The DNA of the CDR3 is TGTGCCAGCAGCCAGAGTGGTCGCTGGGGTAGCAATCAGCCCCAGCATTTT.

V usage is TRBV10-3 and J usage is TRBJ2-7; D is ambiguous. There are 12 residues in the CDR3. Germline V gene lookup returns CDR1 ENHRY and CDR2 SYGVKD. V was clipped by 8 bases and J by 2 bases, with 10 bases between them. This CDR3 reads CAIRPETYEQYF. The CDR3 nucleotides are TGTGCCATCCGACCAGAGACCTACGAGCAGTACTTC.

Worth noting for this clonotype: The junction does not match germline at one end; this may be a read error. The chain employs TRBV7-9 and TRBJ1-2, with 9 nucleotides matching TRBD1. CDR3 length: 13 amino acids. From germline, CDR1 is SEHNR and CDR2 FQNEAQ (reference sequence). CDR3 in DNA: TGTGCCATCAGCTCCACAGGGGGCGATGGCTACACCTTC. Protein: CAISSTGGDGYTF.

The J gene is TRBJ1-2, the V gene TRBV9; 9 positions match TRBD1. The junction had 10 bases not matched to a gene; V was cut back by 2 bases and J by 8 bases. Germline V gene sequence: CDR1 SGDLS, CDR2 YYNGEE. This CDR3 is built from 15 residues. CDR3 in DNA: TGTGCCAGCAGCGTTACCCCGGGACAGGGTGAGGGCTACACCTTC. It specifies CASSVTPGQGEGYTF.

This clonotype was observed a few times. The rearrangement uses TRBV6-2 or TRBV6-3 and TRBJ1-2, with 8 bases that match TRBD1. The CDR3 contains 14 residues. V gave up 2 bases and J gave up 8 bases; unmatched junction bases: 7. Per germline, CDR1 MNHEY and CDR2 SVGEGT. CDR3 sequence reads: CASSYTQGDRGYTF. In DNA, the CDR3 is TGTGCCAGCAGTTACACACAGGGGGACCGCGGCTACACCTTC.

The CDR3 nucleotides are TGTGCCAGCAGCGCAATACACAGGGGTGATGAGCAGTTCTTC. Translation gives CASSAIHRGDEQFF. The chain links TRBV6-5 to TRBJ2-1, with 7 bases fitting TRBD1. J gave up 8 bases and V 6 bases, and 10 bases lay outside the gene matches. CDR1 is MNHEY and CDR2 is SVGAGI in the germline V gene. The CDR3 sequence is 14 residues long.

The V gene is TRBV9, the J gene TRBJ2-3, with 11 bases lining up with TRBD1. The CDR3 is made up of 16 amino acids. J lost 3 bases, V lost 4 bases, and 7 bases had no gene match. Germline-derived CDR1 and CDR2 are SGDLS and YYNGEE. In nucleotides, the CDR3 is TGTGCCAGCAGCAAAGGGACAGGGGGAGTGACAGATACGCAGTATTTT. As protein: CASSKGTGGVTDTQYF.